Below are 15 T cell receptor beta chains sequenced from a single sample in a study of CD4+ T cells in melanoma. The data were produced by immunoSEQ multiplex PCR, yet TCRdb's version contains in-frame clones alone and is incomplete. Here the sample spans around 100,000 clones, 92% being singletons. Sequenced input: peripheral blood. Receptor source: a human donor with melanoma.

The genes are TRBV4-3 and TRBJ2-1; the D call may be TRBD1 or TRBD2 (5 bases each). V lost 1 base and J 2 bases, leaving 9 bases between the germline ends. The CDR3 is 15 residues long. Looked up from germline, CDR1 is LGHNA and CDR2 is YSLEER. The CDR3 bases are TGCGCCAGCAGCCAAGGGGGGAACCCCTACAATGAGCAGTTCTTC. It is translated as CASSQGGNPYNEQFF.

The gene calls are TRBV28 and TRBJ1-2, with D possibly matching TRBD1 (5 bases). Germline loops: CDR1 MDHEN, CDR2 SYDVKM. The V gene lost 4 bases and the J gene lost 8 bases, with 17 bases spanning the gap. The CDR3 spans 14 residues. Here the CDR3 DNA reads TGTGCCAGCAGTTCCCTTGGCCCAGGGAGGGGCTACACCTTC. Amino acids: CASSSLGPGRGYTF.

In nucleotides, the CDR3 is TGCGCCAGCAGCCAAGATCGCACTAGCAGAGACCAAGAGACCCAGTACTTC. As protein: CASSQDRTSRDQETQYF. The V and J genes are TRBV4-1 and TRBJ2-5, with a weak D call TRBD2 (6 bases). The CDR3 runs 17 residues. Trimming pared 0 bases from V and 0 bases from J, leaving 14 bases between. Germline values: CDR1 MGHRA, CDR2 YSYEKL.

The V gene is TRBV28, the J gene TRBJ1-4; 10 nucleotides agree with TRBD1. V lost 5 bases to trimming and J lost 7 bases; unmatched junction nucleotides: 4. Per the germline V gene, CDR1 is MDHEN and CDR2 is SYDVKM. The length of the CDR3 is 14 residues. The CDR3 nucleotides are TGTGCCAGCAGTCGGACAGGGGGTAGTGAAAAACTGTTTTTT. Its translation is CASSRTGGSEKLFF.

There are many counts of this clone. The J gene is TRBJ1-5, the V gene TRBV4-3; D call uncertain. The CDR3 length is 15 residues. The germline V gene has CDR1 LGHNA and CDR2 YSLEER. V was trimmed by 3 bases and J by 2 bases, leaving 11 bases between them. CDR3 loop: CASSQSWQGNQPQHF. CDR3 coding DNA: TGCGCCAGCAGCCAGTCTTGGCAGGGCAATCAGCCCCAGCATTTT.

This chain connects TRBV4-3 to TRBJ1-5; TRBD1 might be the D (6 bases). V was pared by 0 bases and J by 8 bases, with 8 bases between. The V gene's germline CDR1 is LGHNA and CDR2 YSLEER. The CDR3 runs to 13 residues. The CDR3 loop reads CASSQDGGKPQHF. In nucleotides, the CDR3 is TGCGCCAGCAGCCAAGATGGGGGCAAGCCCCAGCATTTT.

The chain couples TRBV6-1 to TRBJ2-3, with 7 positions matching TRBD1. The CDR3 length is 13 residues. Unmatched junction bases numbered 2, after V lost 6 bases and J lost 2 bases. The germline V gene has CDR1 MNHNS and CDR2 SASEGT. CDR3 sequence (DNA): TGTGCCAGCAGGGGGACAGCCACAGATACGCAGTATTTT. Residues: CASRGTATDTQYF.

The V call is TRBV7-8, the J call TRBJ2-7; 7 nucleotides match TRBD2. The V gene's germline CDR1 is SGHVS and CDR2 FQNEAQ. This CDR3 is built from 15 residues. The V gene end was trimmed by 2 bases and the J gene end by 5 bases; junction bases not matched to a gene: 9. CDR3 sequence reads: CASSLIAGDNHEQYF. The DNA for the CDR3 is TGTGCCAGCAGCTTAATCGCGGGAGATAATCACGAGCAGTACTTC.

V usage is TRBV5-1 and J usage is TRBJ2-7, with 9 bases aligning to TRBD2. The CDR3 has 15 residues. Germline assignment: CDR1 SGHRS and CDR2 YFSETQ. Unmatched junction bases numbered 10, after V lost 7 bases and J lost 2 bases. The CDR3 loop is CASRYSGSLAYEQYF. Written as DNA, the CDR3 is TGCGCCAGCCGCTATAGCGGGAGCCTGGCCTACGAGCAGTACTTC.

The chain has TRBV9 and TRBJ1-3; no reliable D call. This CDR3 comprises 16 residues. Germline loops: CDR1 SGDLS, CDR2 YYNGEE. V dropped 0 bases and J dropped 4 bases, with 14 bases sitting between them. The CDR3 spells CASSVDGGPRGNTIYF. Here the CDR3 DNA reads TGTGCCAGCAGCGTAGATGGTGGACCGAGAGGAAACACCATATATTTT.

DNA of the CDR3: TGTGCCAGCAGTTCTTACAGGGACGGTGAGCAGTTCTTC. Its translation: CASSSYRDGEQFF. The chain couples TRBV27 to TRBJ2-1, with a weak D call TRBD1 (6 bases). The germline V and J ends were trimmed by 4 bases and 9 bases, with 13 bases remaining between them. The V gene's germline CDR1 is MNHEY and CDR2 SMNVEV (reference sequence). The CDR3 runs to 13 residues.

V is TRBV19 and J is TRBJ1-2, with D possibly matching TRBD1 (6 bases). The V and J ends lost 6 bases and 5 bases respectively, with 13 bases between them. CDR3 size: 13 residues. Per germline, CDR1 LNHDA and CDR2 SQIVND (reference sequence). In DNA form, the CDR3 reads TGTGCCAGTAGCCTAACTACAGGGTATGGCTACACCTTC. Translating gives CASSLTTGYGYTF.

This chain joins TRBV5-6 and TRBJ2-3; TRBD1 matches at 9 bases. Looked up from germline, CDR1 is SGHDT and CDR2 is YYEEEE. The CDR3 covers 14 residues. The J segment lost 6 bases and the V segment lost 4 bases, leaving 6 bases of the junction unmatched. The CDR3 loop is CASSPGTGMDTQYF. The CDR3 DNA sequence: TGTGCCAGCAGCCCCGGGACAGGGATGGATACGCAGTATTTT.

This clone was found once. The chain couples TRBV5-1 to TRBJ2-7; 10 bases map to TRBD1. The CDR3 is 15 residues long. The germline gives CDR1 SGHRS, CDR2 YFSETQ. The V and J ends lost 4 bases and 4 bases, in that order; junction bases with no gene match: 8. The CDR3: CASSAADRGQYEQYF. DNA of the CDR3: TGCGCCAGCAGCGCCGCCGACAGGGGGCAGTACGAGCAGTACTTC. Combining the CDR3 with reference TRBV5-1 and TRBJ2-7 gives the whole variable domain KAGVTQTPRYLIKTRGQQVTLSCSPISGHRSVSWYQQTPGQGLQFLFEYFSETQRNKGNFPGRFSGRQFSNSRSEMNVSTLELGDSALYLCASSAADRGQYEQYFGPGTRLTVT.

In regard to this clone: One end of the junction does not line up with germline, which may come from a read error. The chain links TRBV7-2 to TRBJ2-2; tentatively, D is TRBD2 (6 bases). The germline gives CDR1 SGHTA, CDR2 FQGNSA. The CDR3 runs to 16 residues. CDR3 bases: TGTGCCAGCAGTTTAGCGGTTTTCGGATACACCGGGGAGCTGTTTTTT. Amino acids: CASSLAVFGYTGELFF.